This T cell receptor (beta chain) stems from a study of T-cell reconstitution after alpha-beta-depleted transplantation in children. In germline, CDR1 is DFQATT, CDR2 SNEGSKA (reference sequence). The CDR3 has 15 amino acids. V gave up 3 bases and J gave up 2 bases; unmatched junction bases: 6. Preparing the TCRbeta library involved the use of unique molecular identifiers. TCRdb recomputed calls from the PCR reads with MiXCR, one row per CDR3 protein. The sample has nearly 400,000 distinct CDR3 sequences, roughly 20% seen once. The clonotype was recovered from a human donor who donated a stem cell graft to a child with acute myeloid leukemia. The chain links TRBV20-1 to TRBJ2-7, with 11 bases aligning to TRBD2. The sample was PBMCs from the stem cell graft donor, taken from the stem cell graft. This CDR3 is CSASSTSGSPYEQYF. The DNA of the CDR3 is TGCAGTGCTAGCAGCACTAGCGGGAGCCCCTACGAGCAGTACTTC.